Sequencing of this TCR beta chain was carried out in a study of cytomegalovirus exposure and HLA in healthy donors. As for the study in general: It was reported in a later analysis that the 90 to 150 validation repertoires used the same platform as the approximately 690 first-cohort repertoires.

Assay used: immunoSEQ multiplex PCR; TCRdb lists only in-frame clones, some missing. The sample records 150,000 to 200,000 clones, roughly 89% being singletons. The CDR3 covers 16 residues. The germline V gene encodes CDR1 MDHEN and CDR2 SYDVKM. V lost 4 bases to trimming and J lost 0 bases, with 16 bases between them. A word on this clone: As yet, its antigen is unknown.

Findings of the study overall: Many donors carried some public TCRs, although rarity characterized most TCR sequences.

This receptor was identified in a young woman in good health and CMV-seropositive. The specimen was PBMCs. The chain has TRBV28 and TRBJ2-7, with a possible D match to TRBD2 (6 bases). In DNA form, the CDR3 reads TGTGCCAGCAGTTCAAGTCAACCGGGACTCTCCTACGAGCAGTACTTC. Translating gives CASSSSQPGLSYEQYF.